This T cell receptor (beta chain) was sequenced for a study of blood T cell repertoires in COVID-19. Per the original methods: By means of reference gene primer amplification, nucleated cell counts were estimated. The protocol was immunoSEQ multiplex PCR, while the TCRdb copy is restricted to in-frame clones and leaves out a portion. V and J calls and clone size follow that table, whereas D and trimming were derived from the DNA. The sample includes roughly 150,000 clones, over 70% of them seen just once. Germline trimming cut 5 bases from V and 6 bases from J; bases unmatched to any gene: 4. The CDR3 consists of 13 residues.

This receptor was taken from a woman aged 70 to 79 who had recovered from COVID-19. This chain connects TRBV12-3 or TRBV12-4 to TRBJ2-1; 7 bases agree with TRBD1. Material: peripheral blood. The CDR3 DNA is TGTGCCAGCAGTGCCCACAGGGGCAATGAGCAGTTCTTC. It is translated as CASSAHRGNEQFF.